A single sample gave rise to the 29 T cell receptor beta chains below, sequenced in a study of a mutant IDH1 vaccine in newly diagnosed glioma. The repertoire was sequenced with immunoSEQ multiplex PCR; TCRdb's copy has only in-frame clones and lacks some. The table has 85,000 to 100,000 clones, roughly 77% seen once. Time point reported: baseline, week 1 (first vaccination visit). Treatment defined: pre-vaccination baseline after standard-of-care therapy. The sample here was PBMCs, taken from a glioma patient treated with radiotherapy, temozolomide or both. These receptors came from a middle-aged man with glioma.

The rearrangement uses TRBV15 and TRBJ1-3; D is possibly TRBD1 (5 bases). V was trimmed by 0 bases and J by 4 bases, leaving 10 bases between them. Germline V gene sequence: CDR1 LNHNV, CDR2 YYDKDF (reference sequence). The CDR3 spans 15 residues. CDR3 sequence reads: CATSRDPGPGNTIYF. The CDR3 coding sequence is TGTGCCACCAGCAGAGACCCAGGGCCCGGAAACACCATATATTTT.

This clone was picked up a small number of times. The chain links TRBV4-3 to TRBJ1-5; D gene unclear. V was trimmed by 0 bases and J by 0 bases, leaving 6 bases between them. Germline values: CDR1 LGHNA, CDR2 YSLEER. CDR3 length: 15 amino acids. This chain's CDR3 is CASSQDGASNQPQHF. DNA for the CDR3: TGCGCCAGCAGCCAAGACGGAGCTAGCAATCAGCCCCAGCATTTT.

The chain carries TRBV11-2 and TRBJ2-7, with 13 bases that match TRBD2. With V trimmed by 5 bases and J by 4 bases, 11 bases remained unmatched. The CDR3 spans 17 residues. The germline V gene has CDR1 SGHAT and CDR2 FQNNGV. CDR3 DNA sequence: TGTGCCAGCAGCGAGGGACTAGCGGGGCTCTACCCGTACGAGCAGTACTTC. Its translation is CASSEGLAGLYPYEQYF.

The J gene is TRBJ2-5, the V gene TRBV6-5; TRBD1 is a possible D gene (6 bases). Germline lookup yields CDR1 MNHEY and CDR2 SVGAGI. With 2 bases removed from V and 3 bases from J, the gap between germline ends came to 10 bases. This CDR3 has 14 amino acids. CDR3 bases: TGTGCCAGCAGTTACGGCTCAGGGGAAGAGACCCAGTACTTC. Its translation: CASSYGSGEETQYF.

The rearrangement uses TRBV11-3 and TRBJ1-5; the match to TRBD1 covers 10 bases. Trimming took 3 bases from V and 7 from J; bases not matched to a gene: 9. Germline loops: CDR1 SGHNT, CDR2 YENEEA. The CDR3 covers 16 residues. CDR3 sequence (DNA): TGTGCCAGCAGCTTGGGTGAGGGACAGGGGCGACAGCCCCAGCATTTT. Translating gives CASSLGEGQGRQPQHF. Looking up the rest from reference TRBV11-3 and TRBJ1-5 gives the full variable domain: EAGVVQSPRYKIIEKKQPVAFWCNPISGHNTLYWYLQNLGQGPELLIRYENEEAVDDSQLPKDRFSAERLKGVDSTLKIQPAELGDSAVYLCASSLGEGQGRQPQHFGDGTRLSIL.

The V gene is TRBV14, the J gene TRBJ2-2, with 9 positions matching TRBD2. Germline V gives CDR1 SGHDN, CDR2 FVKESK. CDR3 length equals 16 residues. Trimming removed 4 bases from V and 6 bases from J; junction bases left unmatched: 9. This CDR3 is CASSPLSGGLAGELFF. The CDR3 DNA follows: TGTGCCAGCAGCCCCTTAAGCGGGGGGCTAGCCGGGGAGCTGTTTTTT. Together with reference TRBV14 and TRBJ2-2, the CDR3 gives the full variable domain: EAGVTQFPSHSVIEKGQTVTLRCDPISGHDNLYWYRRVMGKEIKFLLHFVKESKQDESGMPNNRFLAERTGGTYSTLKVQPAELEDSGVYFCASSPLSGGLAGELFFGEGSRLTVL.

The CDR3 loop reads CASSLIGGRNTEAFF. The CDR3, as DNA: TGTGCCAGCAGCTTGATAGGGGGTCGGAACACTGAAGCTTTCTTT. This chain links TRBV5-4 with TRBJ1-1; tentative D call: TRBD1 (6 bases). Germline V gene sequence: CDR1 SGHNT, CDR2 YYREEE (reference sequence). V lost 1 base and J 1 base, leaving 11 bases between the germline ends. The CDR3 loop spans 15 amino acids.

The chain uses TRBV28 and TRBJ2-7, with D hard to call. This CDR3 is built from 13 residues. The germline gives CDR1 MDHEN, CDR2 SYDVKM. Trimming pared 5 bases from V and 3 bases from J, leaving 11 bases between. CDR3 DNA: TGTGCCAGCAGTCCACGGTCCCTCTACGAGCAGTACTTC. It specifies CASSPRSLYEQYF.

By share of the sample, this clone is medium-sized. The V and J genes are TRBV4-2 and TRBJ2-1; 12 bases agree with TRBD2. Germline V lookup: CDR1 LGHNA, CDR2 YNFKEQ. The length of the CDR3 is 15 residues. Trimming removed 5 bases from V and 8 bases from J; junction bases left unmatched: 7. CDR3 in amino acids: CASSTRLAGVDEQFF. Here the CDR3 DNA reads TGTGCCAGCAGCACCCGACTAGCGGGAGTGGATGAGCAGTTCTTC.

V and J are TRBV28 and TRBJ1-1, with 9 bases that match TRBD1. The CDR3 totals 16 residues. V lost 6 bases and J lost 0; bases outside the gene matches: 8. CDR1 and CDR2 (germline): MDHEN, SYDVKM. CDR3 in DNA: TGTGCCAGCAGACCAAACAGGGGGCTCCTGAACACTGAAGCTTTCTTT. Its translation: CASRPNRGLLNTEAFF. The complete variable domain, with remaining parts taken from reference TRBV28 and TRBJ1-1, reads DVKVTQSSRYLVKRTGEKVFLECVQDMDHENMFWYRQDPGLGLRLIYFSYDVKMKEKGDIPEGYSVSREKKERFSLILESASTNQTSMYLCASRPNRGLLNTEAFFGQGTRLTVV.

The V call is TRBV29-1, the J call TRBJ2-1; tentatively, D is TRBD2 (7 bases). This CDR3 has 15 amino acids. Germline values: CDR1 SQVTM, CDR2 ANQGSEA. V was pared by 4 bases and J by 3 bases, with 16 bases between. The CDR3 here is CSVGGGGGVYNEQFF. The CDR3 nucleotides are TGCAGCGTTGGGGGGGGCGGCGGAGTCTACAATGAGCAGTTCTTC.

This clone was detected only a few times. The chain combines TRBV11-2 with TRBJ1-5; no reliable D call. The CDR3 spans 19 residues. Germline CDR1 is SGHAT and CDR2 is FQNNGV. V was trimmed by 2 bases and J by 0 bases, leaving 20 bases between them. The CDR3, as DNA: TGTGCCAGCAGCTTAAGGCCCCCGCGGGAATACTATAGCAATCAGCCCCAGCATTTT. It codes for CASSLRPPREYYSNQPQHF.

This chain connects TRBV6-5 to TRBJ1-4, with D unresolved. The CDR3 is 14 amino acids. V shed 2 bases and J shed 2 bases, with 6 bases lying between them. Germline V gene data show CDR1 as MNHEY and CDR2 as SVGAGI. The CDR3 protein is CASSYRATNEKLFF. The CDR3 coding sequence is TGTGCCAGCAGTTACAGGGCGACTAATGAAAAACTGTTTTTT.

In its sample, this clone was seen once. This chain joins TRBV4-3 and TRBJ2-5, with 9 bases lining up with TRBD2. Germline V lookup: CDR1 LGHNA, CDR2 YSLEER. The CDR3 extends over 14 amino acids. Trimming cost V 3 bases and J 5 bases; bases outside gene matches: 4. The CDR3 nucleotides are TGCGCCAGCAGCCAGAGCGGGAGGCGTGAGACCCAGTACTTC. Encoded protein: CASSQSGRRETQYF.

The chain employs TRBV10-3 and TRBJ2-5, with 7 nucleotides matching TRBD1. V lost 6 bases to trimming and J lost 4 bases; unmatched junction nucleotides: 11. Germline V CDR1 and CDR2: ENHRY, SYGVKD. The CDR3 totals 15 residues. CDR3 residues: CAISFGQDPGETQYF. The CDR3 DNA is TGTGCCATCAGCTTCGGACAGGACCCTGGAGAGACCCAGTACTTC.

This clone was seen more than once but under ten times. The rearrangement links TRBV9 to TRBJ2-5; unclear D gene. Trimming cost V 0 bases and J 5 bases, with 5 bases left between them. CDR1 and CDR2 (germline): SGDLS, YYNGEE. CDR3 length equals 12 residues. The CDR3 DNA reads TGTGCCAGCAGCGTAGACGGGGAGACCCAGTACTTC. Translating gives CASSVDGETQYF.

The DNA of the CDR3 is TGTGCCAGCAGCCCGACAGGAGGACCCTACGAGCAGTACTTC. Its protein product is CASSPTGGPYEQYF. J is TRBJ2-7 and V is TRBV7-2, with D tentatively TRBD1 (6 bases). Germline lookup yields CDR1 SGHTA and CDR2 FQGNSA. The CDR3 totals 14 residues. V lost 5 bases and J lost 2, with 13 bases in between.

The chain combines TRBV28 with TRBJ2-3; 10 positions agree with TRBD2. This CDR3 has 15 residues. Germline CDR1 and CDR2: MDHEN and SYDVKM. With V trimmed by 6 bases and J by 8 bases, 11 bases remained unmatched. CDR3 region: CASSRSLAGEGTQYF. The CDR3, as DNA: TGTGCCAGCAGCCGAAGTCTAGCGGGAGAGGGTACGCAGTATTTT.

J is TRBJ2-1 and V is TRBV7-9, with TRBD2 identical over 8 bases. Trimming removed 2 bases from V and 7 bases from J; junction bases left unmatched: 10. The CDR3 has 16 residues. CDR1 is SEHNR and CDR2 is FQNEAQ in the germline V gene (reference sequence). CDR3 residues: CASSLLGTSLFNEQFF. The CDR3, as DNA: TGTGCCAGCAGCTTACTCGGGACTAGTCTATTTAATGAGCAGTTCTTC.

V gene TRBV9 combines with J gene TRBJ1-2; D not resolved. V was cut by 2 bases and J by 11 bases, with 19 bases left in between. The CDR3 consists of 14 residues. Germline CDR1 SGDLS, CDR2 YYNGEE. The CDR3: CASSVIYPETTYTF. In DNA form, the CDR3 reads TGTGCCAGCAGCGTCATATACCCCGAAACTACTTACACCTTC.

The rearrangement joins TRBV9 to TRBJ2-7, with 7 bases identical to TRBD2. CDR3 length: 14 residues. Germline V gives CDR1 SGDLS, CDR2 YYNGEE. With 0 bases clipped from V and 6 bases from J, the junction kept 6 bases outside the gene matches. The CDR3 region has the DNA TGTGCCAGCAGCGTAGACGCGGGAGACCTCGAGCAGTACTTC. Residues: CASSVDAGDLEQYF.

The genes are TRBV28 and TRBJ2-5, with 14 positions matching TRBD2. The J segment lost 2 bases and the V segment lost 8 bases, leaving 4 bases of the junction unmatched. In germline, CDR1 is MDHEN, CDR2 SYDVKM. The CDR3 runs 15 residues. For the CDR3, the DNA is TGTGCCAGCCGGACTAGCGGGAGGAGGCAAGAGACCCAGTACTTC. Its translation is CASRTSGRRQETQYF. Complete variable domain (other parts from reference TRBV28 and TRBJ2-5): DVKVTQSSRYLVKRTGEKVFLECVQDMDHENMFWYRQDPGLGLRLIYFSYDVKMKEKGDIPEGYSVSREKKERFSLILESASTNQTSMYLCASRTSGRRQETQYFGPGTRLLVL.

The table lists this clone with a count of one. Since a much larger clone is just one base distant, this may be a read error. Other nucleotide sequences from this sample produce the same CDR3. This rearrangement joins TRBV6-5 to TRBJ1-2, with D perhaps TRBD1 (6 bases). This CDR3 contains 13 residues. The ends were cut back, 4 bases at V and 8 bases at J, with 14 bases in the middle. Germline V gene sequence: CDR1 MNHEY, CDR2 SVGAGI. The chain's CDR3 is CASSWSGGGGYTF. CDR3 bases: TGTGCCAGCAGTTGGTCCGGGGGCGGGGGCTACACCTTC.

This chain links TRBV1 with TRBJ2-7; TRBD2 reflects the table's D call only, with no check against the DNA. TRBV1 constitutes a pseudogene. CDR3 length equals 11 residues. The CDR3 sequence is CTSSQDRKRYF. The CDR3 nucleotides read TGCACCAGCAGCCAAGATAGAAAGCGGTACTTC.

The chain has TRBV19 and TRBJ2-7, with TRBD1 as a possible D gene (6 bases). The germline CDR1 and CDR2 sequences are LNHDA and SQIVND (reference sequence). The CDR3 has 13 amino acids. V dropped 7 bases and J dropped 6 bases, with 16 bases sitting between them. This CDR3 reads CASITGPVGEQYF. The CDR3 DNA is TGTGCCAGTATCACAGGGCCCGTAGGCGAGCAGTACTTC. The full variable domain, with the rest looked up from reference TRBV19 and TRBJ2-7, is DGGITQSPKYLFRKEGQNVTLSCEQNLNHDAMYWYRQDPGQGLRLIYYSQIVNDFQKGDIAEGYSVSREKKESFPLTVTSAQKNPTAFYLCASITGPVGEQYFGPGTRLTVT.

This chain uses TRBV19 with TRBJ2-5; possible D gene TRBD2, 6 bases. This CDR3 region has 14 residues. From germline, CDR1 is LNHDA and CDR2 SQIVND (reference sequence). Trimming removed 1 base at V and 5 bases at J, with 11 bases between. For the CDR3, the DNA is TGTGCCAGTAGTATAGCAGGAGGGGTCGAGACCCAGTACTTC. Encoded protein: CASSIAGGVETQYF. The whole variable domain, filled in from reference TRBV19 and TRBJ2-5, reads DGGITQSPKYLFRKEGQNVTLSCEQNLNHDAMYWYRQDPGQGLRLIYYSQIVNDFQKGDIAEGYSVSREKKESFPLTVTSAQKNPTAFYLCASSIAGGVETQYFGPGTRLLVL.

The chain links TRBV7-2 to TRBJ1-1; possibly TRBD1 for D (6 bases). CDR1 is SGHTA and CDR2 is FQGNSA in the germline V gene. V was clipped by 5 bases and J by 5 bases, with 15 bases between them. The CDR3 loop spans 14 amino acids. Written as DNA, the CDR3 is TGTGCCAGCAGCCCCTTTATAGGGGGAACTGAAGCTTTCTTT. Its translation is CASSPFIGGTEAFF.

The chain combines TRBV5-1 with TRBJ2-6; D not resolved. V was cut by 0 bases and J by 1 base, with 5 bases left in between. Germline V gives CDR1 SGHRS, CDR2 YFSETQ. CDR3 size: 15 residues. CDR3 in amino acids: CASSLAVSGANVLTF. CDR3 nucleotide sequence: TGCGCCAGCAGCTTGGCCGTTTCTGGGGCCAACGTCCTGACTTTC.

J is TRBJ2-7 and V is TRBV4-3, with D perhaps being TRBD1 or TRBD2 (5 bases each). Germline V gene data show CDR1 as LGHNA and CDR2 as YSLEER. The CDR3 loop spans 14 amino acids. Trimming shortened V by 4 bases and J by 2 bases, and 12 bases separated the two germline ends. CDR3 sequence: CASSPAGTPYEQYF. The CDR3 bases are TGCGCCAGCAGCCCAGCCGGGACCCCCTACGAGCAGTACTTC.